One and the same sample provided the 20 T cell receptor beta chains below, sequenced in a study of identifying expanded T cells in peripheral blood. TCRdb's copy holds only in-frame clones and misses some; the assay was immunoSEQ multiplex PCR. The sample lists approximately 97,000 clones; 88% were seen once. Sequencing input: blood. These receptors came from a person aged 18 to 75 in good health.

The V call is TRBV7-9, the J call TRBJ1-1; D gene unclear. CDR3 length equals 12 residues. V lost 0 bases to trimming and J lost 5 bases, with 4 bases between them. Germline lookup yields CDR1 SEHNR and CDR2 FQNEAQ (reference sequence). The CDR3 region is CASSLAGTEAFF. Here the CDR3 DNA reads TGTGCCAGCAGCTTAGCCGGGACTGAAGCTTTCTTT.

This clone was seen a single time. The chain recombines TRBV7-2 with TRBJ2-1; 12 nucleotides match TRBD1. CDR3 length: 15 amino acids. The germline gives CDR1 SGHTA, CDR2 FQGNSA. J lost 8 bases, V lost 5 bases, and 7 bases had no gene match. The CDR3 spells CASSPWDRGRDEQFF. CDR3 sequence (DNA): TGTGCCAGCAGCCCGTGGGACAGGGGGCGCGATGAGCAGTTCTTC.

This clone was seen a few times. The V gene is TRBV9, the J gene TRBJ2-3, with 10 bases matching TRBD2. Germline V gives CDR1 SGDLS, CDR2 YYNGEE. Trimming at V came to 4 bases and at J to 4 bases, leaving 6 bases not matched to a gene. The CDR3 runs to 15 residues. For the CDR3, the DNA is TGTGCCAGCAGCCAGACTAGCGGGTCCGCAGATACGCAGTATTTT. This sequence encodes CASSQTSGSADTQYF.

This chain uses TRBV7-8 with TRBJ1-1, with TRBD1 as a possible D gene (6 bases). Germline loops: CDR1 SGHVS, CDR2 FQNEAQ. The CDR3 contains 13 residues. Trimming shortened V by 5 bases and J by 5 bases, and 12 bases separated the two germline ends. The CDR3 DNA reads as TGTGCCAGCAGCCTTAGGGGGACGACTGAAGCTTTCTTT. Residues: CASSLRGTTEAFF.

This clone has a single count. The genes are TRBV6-1 and TRBJ1-1; tentative D call: TRBD1 (5 bases). V dropped 4 bases and J dropped 0 bases, with 12 bases sitting between them. The CDR3 sequence is 15 residues long. CDR1 MNHNS and CDR2 SASEGT come from the germline V gene. CDR3: CASSGTGEVNTEAFF. CDR3 sequence (DNA): TGTGCCAGCAGTGGAACGGGGGAGGTGAACACTGAAGCTTTCTTT.

This chain joins TRBV4-1 and TRBJ1-1; TRBD1 agrees at 7 bases. V shed 0 bases, J shed 4 bases, and the junction held 8 bases outside the gene matches. This CDR3 is built from 16 residues. Germline values: CDR1 MGHRA, CDR2 YSYEKL. The CDR3 loop reads CASSQDQKGGITEAFF. The CDR3, as DNA: TGCGCCAGCAGCCAAGATCAAAAAGGGGGCATCACTGAAGCTTTCTTT.

The chain recombines TRBV5-4 with TRBJ2-5, with 7 nucleotides matching TRBD2. Germline V gene sequence: CDR1 SGHNT, CDR2 YYREEE (reference sequence). CDR3 length: 15 amino acids. The V segment lost 4 bases and the J segment 0 bases; nucleotides outside the gene matches: 6. CDR3 region: CASSTLAGDQETQYF. The CDR3 coding sequence is TGTGCCAGCAGCACCTTGGCGGGGGACCAAGAGACCCAGTACTTC.

The rearrangement uses TRBV18 and TRBJ1-1; 9 bases are shared with TRBD1. The CDR3 spans 15 residues. V lost 6 bases and J lost 3; bases outside the gene matches: 8. Germline loops: CDR1 KGHSH, CDR2 LQKENI. The CDR3 spells CASSQQGAQDTEAFF. In DNA form, the CDR3 reads TGTGCCAGCTCTCAACAGGGGGCGCAGGACACTGAAGCTTTCTTT.

The V gene is TRBV7-9, the J gene TRBJ2-3; TRBD2 is a possible D gene (6 bases). Germline V gives CDR1 SEHNR, CDR2 FQNEAQ (reference sequence). Deletions cut 5 bases from V and 2 bases from J, with 11 bases between. CDR3 length: 14 residues. The CDR3 nucleotides read TGTGCCAGCAGCCGGAGGGCTACCACAGATACGCAGTATTTT. Its translation is CASSRRATTDTQYF.

This sequence joins TRBV28 and TRBJ2-1; 7 bases line up with TRBD2. The CDR3 is 15 residues long. Trimming at V came to 6 bases and at J to 8 bases, leaving 13 bases not matched to a gene. Looked up from germline, CDR1 is MDHEN and CDR2 is SYDVKM. CDR3 bases: TGTGCCAGCAGCCCGGGAGGTAGTGCGTTCGATGAGCAGTTCTTC. Its protein product is CASSPGGSAFDEQFF. Variable domain in full (rest from reference TRBV28 and TRBJ2-1): DVKVTQSSRYLVKRTGEKVFLECVQDMDHENMFWYRQDPGLGLRLIYFSYDVKMKEKGDIPEGYSVSREKKERFSLILESASTNQTSMYLCASSPGGSAFDEQFFGPGTRLTVL.

The J gene is TRBJ1-5, the V gene TRBV20-1; unclear D gene. The germline V gene has CDR1 DFQATT and CDR2 SNEGSKA (reference sequence). CDR3 length: 10 amino acids. Between the trimmed V and J ends, which lost 3 bases and 6 bases, there was a span of 3 bases. The CDR3 DNA reads as TGCAGTGCTAGTGGTCAGCCCCAGCATTTT. This translates into CSASGQPQHF.

The sample holds a few counts of this clone. CDR3 loop: CASSGPYTEAFF. As DNA, the CDR3 is TGTGCCAGCAGCGGGCCTTACACTGAAGCTTTCTTT. J is TRBJ1-1 and V is TRBV9, with D hard to call. V dropped 3 bases and J dropped 3 bases, with 6 bases sitting between them. The germline gives CDR1 SGDLS, CDR2 YYNGEE. CDR3 length: 12 amino acids. Supplemented by reference TRBV9 and TRBJ1-1, the full variable domain reads DSGVTQTPKHLITATGQRVTLRCSPRSGDLSVYWYQQSLDQGLQFLIQYYNGEERAKGNILERFSAQQFPDLHSELNLSSLELGDSALYFCASSGPYTEAFFGQGTRLTVV.

The chain uses TRBV10-2 and TRBJ2-2; 10 bases align to TRBD2. Germline CDR1 and CDR2: WSHSY and SAAADI. V dropped 6 bases and J dropped 6; count of bases not matched to a gene: 4. The CDR3 runs 14 residues. In DNA, the CDR3 is TGCGCCAGCAGGCTAGCGGGAGCGCCCGGGGAGCTGTTTTTT. Protein: CASRLAGAPGELFF.

The V gene is TRBV7-6, the J gene TRBJ1-2, with 12 bases matching TRBD1. The CDR3 spans 14 residues. The germline CDR1 and CDR2 sequences are SGHVS and FNYEAQ. Trimming at V came to 5 bases and at J to 4 bases, leaving 2 bases not matched to a gene. The CDR3 bases are TGTGCCAGCAGCGCGGGACAGGGGGCCTATGGCTACACCTTC. It codes for CASSAGQGAYGYTF. The full variable domain, in which reference TRBV7-6 and TRBJ1-2 provide the parts outside the CDR3, is GAGVSQSPRYKVTKRGQDVALRCDPISGHVSLYWYRQALGQGPEFLTYFNYEAQQDKSGLPNDRFSAERPEGSISTLTIQRTEQRDSAMYRCASSAGQGAYGYTFGSGTRLTVV.

This chain uses TRBV6-4 with TRBJ1-2, with D perhaps matching TRBD1 (5 bases). CDR1 is MRHNA, CDR2 SNTAGT, per germline. CDR3 length equals 12 residues. The CDR3 protein is CAAKGTVGGYTF. The CDR3 DNA sequence: TGTGCAGCTAAGGGGACGGTGGGAGGCTACACCTTC.

CDR3 residues: CASSLLTGTGRNEQYF. In DNA, the CDR3 is TGTGCCAGCAGTTTACTGACCGGGACAGGGAGAAACGAGCAGTACTTC. The chain uses TRBV28 and TRBJ2-7; 9 nucleotides agree with TRBD1. The germline gives CDR1 MDHEN, CDR2 SYDVKM. This CDR3 has 16 residues. V was pared by 2 bases and J by 5 bases, with 10 bases of the junction left unmatched.

The V and J genes are TRBV7-3 and TRBJ1-5; D gene ambiguous. Germline V CDR1 and CDR2: SGHTA, FQGTGA. Trimming removed 1 base from V and 16 bases from J, with 14 bases in between. This CDR3 is 12 amino acids long. For the CDR3, the DNA is TGTGCCAGCAGCTTAAGACCCGTTAGAGGTCATTTT. Translation gives CASSLRPVRGHF.

The V and J genes are TRBV20-1 and TRBJ2-7; D might be TRBD1 (5 bases). In germline, CDR1 is DFQATT, CDR2 SNEGSKA (reference sequence). V was trimmed by 5 bases and J by 4 bases, leaving 9 bases between them. This CDR3 is built from 11 residues. The CDR3 region has the DNA TGCAGTGCTGAAGACAGTTACGAGCAGTACTTC. It translates to CSAEDSYEQYF.

The rearrangement joins TRBV10-3 to TRBJ2-2; D is unresolved. The germline V and J ends were trimmed by 2 bases and 3 bases, with 4 bases remaining between them. The CDR3 totals 13 residues. Germline V gene lookup returns CDR1 ENHRY and CDR2 SYGVKD. The CDR3 region has the DNA TGTGCCATCAGTGAGACGGACACCGGGGAGCTGTTTTTT. Amino acid sequence: CAISETDTGELFF.

The table lists this clone with a few counts. The DNA for the CDR3 is TGTGCCACCAGCAGAGTGAAGGACAGCGGGGCCACCGTCAATCAGCCCCAGCATTTT. As protein: CATSRVKDSGATVNQPQHF. This rearrangement joins TRBV15 to TRBJ1-5; possible D gene TRBD1, 6 bases. The CDR3 runs 19 residues. The V end was cut by 1 base, the J end by 3 bases, with 22 bases between. From germline, CDR1 is LNHNV and CDR2 YYDKDF (reference sequence).